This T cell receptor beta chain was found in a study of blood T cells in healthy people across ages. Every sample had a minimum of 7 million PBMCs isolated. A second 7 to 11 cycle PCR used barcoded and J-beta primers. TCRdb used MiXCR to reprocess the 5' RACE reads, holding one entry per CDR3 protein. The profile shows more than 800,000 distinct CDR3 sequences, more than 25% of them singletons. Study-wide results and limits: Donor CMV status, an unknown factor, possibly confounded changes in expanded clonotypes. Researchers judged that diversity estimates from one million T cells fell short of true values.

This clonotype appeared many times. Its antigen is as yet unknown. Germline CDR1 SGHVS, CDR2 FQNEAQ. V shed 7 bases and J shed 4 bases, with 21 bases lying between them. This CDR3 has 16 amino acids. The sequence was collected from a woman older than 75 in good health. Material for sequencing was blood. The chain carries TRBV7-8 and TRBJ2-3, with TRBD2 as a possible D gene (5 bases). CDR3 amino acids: CASTPSPAVPPDTQYF. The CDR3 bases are TGTGCCAGCACCCCCTCGCCAGCGGTTCCACCAGATACGCAGTATTTT.